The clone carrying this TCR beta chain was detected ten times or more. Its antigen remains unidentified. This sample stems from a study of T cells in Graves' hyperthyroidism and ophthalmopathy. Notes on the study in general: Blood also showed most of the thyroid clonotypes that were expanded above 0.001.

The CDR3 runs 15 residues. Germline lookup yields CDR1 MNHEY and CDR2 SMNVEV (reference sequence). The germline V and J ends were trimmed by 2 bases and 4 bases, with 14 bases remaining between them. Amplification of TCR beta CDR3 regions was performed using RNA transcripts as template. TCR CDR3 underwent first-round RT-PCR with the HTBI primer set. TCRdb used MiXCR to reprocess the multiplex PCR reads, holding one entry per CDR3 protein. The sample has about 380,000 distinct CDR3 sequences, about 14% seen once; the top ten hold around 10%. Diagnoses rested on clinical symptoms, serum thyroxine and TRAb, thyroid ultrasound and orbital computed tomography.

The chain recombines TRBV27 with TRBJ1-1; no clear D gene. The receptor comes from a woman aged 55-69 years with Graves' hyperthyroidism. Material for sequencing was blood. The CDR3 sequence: CASSLGPLGLTEAFF. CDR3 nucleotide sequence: TGTGCCAGCAGTTTAGGACCCCTCGGACTCACTGAAGCTTTCTTT.